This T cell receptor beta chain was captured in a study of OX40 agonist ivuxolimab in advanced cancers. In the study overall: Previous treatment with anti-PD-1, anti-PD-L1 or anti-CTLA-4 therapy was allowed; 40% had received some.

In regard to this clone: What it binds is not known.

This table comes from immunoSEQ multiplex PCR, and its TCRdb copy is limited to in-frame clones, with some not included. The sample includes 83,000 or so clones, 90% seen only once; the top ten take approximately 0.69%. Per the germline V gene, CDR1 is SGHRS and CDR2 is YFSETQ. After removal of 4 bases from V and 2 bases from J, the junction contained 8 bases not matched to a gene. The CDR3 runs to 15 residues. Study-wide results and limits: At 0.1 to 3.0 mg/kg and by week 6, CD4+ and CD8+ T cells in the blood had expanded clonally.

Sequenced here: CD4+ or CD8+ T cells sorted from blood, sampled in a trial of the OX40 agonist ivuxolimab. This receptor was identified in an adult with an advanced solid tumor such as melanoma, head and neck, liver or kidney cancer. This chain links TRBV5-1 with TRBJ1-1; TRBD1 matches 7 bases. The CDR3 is CASSAWDSGNTEAFF. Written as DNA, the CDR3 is TGCGCCAGCAGCGCTTGGGACAGTGGAAACACTGAAGCTTTCTTT. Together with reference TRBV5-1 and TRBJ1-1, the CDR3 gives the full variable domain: KAGVTQTPRYLIKTRGQQVTLSCSPISGHRSVSWYQQTPGQGLQFLFEYFSETQRNKGNFPGRFSGRQFSNSRSEMNVSTLELGDSALYLCASSAWDSGNTEAFFGQGTRLTVV.